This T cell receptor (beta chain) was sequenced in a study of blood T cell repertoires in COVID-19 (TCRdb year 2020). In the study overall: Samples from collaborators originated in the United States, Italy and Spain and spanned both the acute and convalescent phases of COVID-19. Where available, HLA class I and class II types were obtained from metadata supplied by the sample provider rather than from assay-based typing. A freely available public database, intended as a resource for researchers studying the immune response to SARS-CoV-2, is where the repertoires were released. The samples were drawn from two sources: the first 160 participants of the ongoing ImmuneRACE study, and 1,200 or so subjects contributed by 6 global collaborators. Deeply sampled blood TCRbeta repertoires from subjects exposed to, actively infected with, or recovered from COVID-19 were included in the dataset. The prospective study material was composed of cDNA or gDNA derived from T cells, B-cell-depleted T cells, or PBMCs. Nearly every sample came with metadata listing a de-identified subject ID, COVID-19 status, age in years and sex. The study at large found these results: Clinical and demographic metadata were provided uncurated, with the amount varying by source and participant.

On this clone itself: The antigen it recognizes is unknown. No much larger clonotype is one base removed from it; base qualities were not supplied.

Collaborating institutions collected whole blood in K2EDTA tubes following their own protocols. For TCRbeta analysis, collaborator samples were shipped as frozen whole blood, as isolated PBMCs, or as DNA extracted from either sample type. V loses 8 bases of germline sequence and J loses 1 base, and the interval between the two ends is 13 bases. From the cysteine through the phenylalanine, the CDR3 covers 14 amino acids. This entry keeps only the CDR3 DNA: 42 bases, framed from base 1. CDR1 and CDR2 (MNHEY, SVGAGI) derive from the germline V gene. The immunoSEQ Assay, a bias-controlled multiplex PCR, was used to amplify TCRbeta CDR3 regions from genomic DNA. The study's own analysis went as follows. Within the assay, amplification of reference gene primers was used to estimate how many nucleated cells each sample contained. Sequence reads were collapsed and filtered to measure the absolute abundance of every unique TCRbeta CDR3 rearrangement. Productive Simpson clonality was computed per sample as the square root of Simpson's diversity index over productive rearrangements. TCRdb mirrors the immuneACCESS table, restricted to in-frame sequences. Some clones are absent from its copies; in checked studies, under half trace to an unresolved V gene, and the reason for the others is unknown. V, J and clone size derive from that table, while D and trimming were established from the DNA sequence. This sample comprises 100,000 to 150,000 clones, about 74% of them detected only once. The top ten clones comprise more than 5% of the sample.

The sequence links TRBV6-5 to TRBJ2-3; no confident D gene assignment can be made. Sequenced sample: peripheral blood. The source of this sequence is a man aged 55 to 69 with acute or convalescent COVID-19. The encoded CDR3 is CASQSLSGTDTQYF. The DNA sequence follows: TGTGCCAGCCAATCCCTCAGCGGCACAGATACGCAGTATTTT.